The T cell receptor beta chain described here comes from a study of early T cells in non-severe SARS-CoV-2 infection. Findings and limits, study-wide: Lookups in VDJdb leaned toward anti-spike CD8 responses and missed private and CD4 specificities.

One entry per CDR3 protein, called by TCRdb with MiXCR from the 5' RACE reads. There are about 35,000 distinct CDR3 sequences in the sample; around 4.1% occur only once, and over 5% lies in the top ten. This clonotype has at least ten counts. Its antigen remains unknown. The CDR3 consists of 15 residues. The V gene lost 0 bases and the J gene lost 7 bases, with 17 bases spanning the gap. Germline loops: CDR1 SGHNT, CDR2 YYREEE (reference sequence). The chain combines TRBV5-4 with TRBJ2-7, with D unresolved. This sequence was found in an adult who was a healthcare worker with PCR-confirmed SARS-CoV-2 infection or an uninfected control (not recorded which). Sequenced material: whole blood. Here the CDR3 DNA reads TGTGCCAGCAGCTTGGATGGAATAGCAAGTCGGGAGCAGTACTTC. As protein: CASSLDGIASREQYF.